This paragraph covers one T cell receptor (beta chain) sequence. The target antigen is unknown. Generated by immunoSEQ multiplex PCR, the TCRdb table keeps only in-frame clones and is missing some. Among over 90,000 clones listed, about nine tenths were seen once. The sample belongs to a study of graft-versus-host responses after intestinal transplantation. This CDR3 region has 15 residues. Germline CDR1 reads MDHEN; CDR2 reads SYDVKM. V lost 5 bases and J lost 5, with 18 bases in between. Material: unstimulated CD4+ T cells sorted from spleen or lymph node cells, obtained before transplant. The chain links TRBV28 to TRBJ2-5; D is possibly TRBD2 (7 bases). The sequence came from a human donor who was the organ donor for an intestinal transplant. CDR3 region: CASSPGTGRGETQYF. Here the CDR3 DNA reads TGTGCCAGCAGTCCCGGGACGGGGAGGGGGGAGACCCAGTACTTC.